The present entry profiles one TCR beta chain with its context. Profiled with immunoSEQ multiplex PCR; TCRdb holds only in-frame clones, not every one. The repertoire holds some 89,000 clones, with around 80% as singletons. The data were taken from a study of blood T cell repertoires in COVID-19. The ends were cut back, 2 bases at V and 9 bases at J, with 11 bases in the middle. Germline CDR1 and CDR2: SEHNR and FQNEAQ (reference sequence). The length of the CDR3 is 14 residues. The sequence came from a woman of 80 years or more with acute or convalescent COVID-19. The chain joins TRBV7-9 to TRBJ1-6, with D possibly TRBD1 on 5 matching bases. Sequencing was done on a sample of peripheral blood. For the CDR3, the DNA is TGTGCCAGCAGCTTACAGGGTGAGATTTCACCCCTCCACTTT. This codes for CASSLQGEISPLHF.